This passage covers 8 T cell receptor beta chains from one sample sequenced in a study of blood T cell repertoires in COVID-19. Assay used: immunoSEQ multiplex PCR; TCRdb lists only in-frame clones, some missing. The sample contains about 400,000 clones, roughly 86% of which appear only once. The source material was PBMCs or T cells enriched from blood (not recorded which). Receptors originate from a woman aged 35 to 49 with acute COVID-19.

The chain couples TRBV12-3 or TRBV12-4 to TRBJ1-5, with no clear D. The V gene lost 7 bases and the J gene lost 3 bases, with 7 bases spanning the gap. The CDR3 has 12 amino acids. The CDR3 here is CASTKLNQPQHF. CDR3 coding DNA: TGTGCCAGCACCAAACTCAATCAGCCCCAGCATTTT.

The chain joins TRBV2 to TRBJ1-6, with a possible D match to TRBD1 (5 bases). CDR1 SNHLY and CDR2 FYNNEI come from the germline V gene. This CDR3 has 13 amino acids. Trimming took off 8 bases at V and 9 bases at J, with 14 bases between the two ends. The CDR3 loop is CASPRDSISPLHF. The CDR3 DNA reads TGTGCCAGCCCCAGGGATTCCATTTCACCCCTCCACTTT. Drawing the rest from reference TRBV2 and TRBJ1-6, the complete variable domain is EPEVTQTPSHQVTQMGQEVILRCVPISNHLYFYWYRQILGQKVEFLVSFYNNEISEKSEIFDDQFSVERPDGSNFTLKIRSTKLEDSAMYFCASPRDSISPLHFGNGTRLTVT.

The CDR3 sequence is CASSTTTGANVLTF. CDR3 bases: TGTGCCAGCAGTACAACTACTGGGGCCAACGTCCTGACTTTC. The genes are TRBV6-5 and TRBJ2-6; no clear D gene. The V end lost 5 bases, the J end lost 2 bases, and 7 bases lay between the germline ends. This CDR3 contains 14 residues. Germline V gives CDR1 MNHEY, CDR2 SVGAGI.

This chain links TRBV12-3 or TRBV12-4 with TRBJ1-5, with D possibly matching TRBD1 (6 bases). The CDR3 covers 12 residues. The ends were cut back, 4 bases at V and 13 bases at J, with 14 bases in the middle. The CDR3 DNA sequence: TGTGCCAGCAGTTCTAACCGGGACACTCAGCATTTT. Protein sequence: CASSSNRDTQHF.

The chain recombines TRBV6-5 with TRBJ1-4; possibly TRBD1 for D (5 bases). CDR1 MNHEY and CDR2 SVGAGI come from the germline V gene. V lost 0 bases to trimming and J lost 11 bases, with 10 bases between them. The CDR3 totals 13 residues. The DNA of the CDR3 is TGTGCCAGCAGTTACTCGAAATCAGGGAAACTGTTTTTT. Protein: CASSYSKSGKLFF.

V usage is TRBV11-2 and J usage is TRBJ2-3, with 7 bases aligning to TRBD1. J gave up 3 bases and V 5 bases, and 17 bases lay outside the gene matches. The length of the CDR3 is 18 residues. Germline V lookup: CDR1 SGHAT, CDR2 FQNNGV. CDR3 amino acids: CASSPIKGQKGKTDTQYF. The CDR3, as DNA: TGTGCCAGCAGCCCGATAAAGGGACAGAAGGGGAAAACAGATACGCAGTATTTT.

The gene calls are TRBV11-3 and TRBJ2-3, with TRBD1 as a possible D gene (5 bases). V lost 7 bases, J lost 1 base, and 9 bases lay in between. The CDR3 runs to 13 residues. The V gene's germline CDR1 is SGHNT and CDR2 YENEEA. CDR3 region: CASKGLRTDTQYF. The CDR3 nucleotides are TGTGCCAGCAAGGGGCTCCGCACAGATACGCAGTATTTT.

V is TRBV6-6 and J is TRBJ1-1, with D possibly TRBD1 on 6 matching bases. V lost 0 bases to trimming and J lost 7 bases, with 9 bases between them. The CDR3 spans 13 residues. Germline V lookup: CDR1 MNHNY, CDR2 SVGAGI (reference sequence). The CDR3 reads CASSYSTGHEAFF. The CDR3 DNA reads TGTGCCAGCAGTTACTCAACAGGGCATGAAGCTTTCTTT.